The rows below give T cell receptor beta chains drawn from one sample of a study of OX40 agonist ivuxolimab in advanced cancers. The protocol was immunoSEQ multiplex PCR, while the TCRdb copy is restricted to in-frame clones and leaves out a portion. This table holds approximately 99,000 clones, around 93% found once. The sample in question was CD4+ or CD8+ T cells sorted from blood, obtained in a trial of the OX40 agonist ivuxolimab. The receptors originated from an adult with an advanced solid tumor such as melanoma, head and neck, liver or kidney cancer. Each CDR3 is given with its conserved first and last residue.

len: 14
v_gene: TRBV7-8
CDR3aa: CASSLGHRNYGYTF

len: 15
v_gene: TRBV9
CDR3aa: CASSVSPQGAYGYTF

len: 16
v_gene: TRBV18
CDR3aa: CASSPGVGSGSHEQFF

len: 12
v_gene: TRBV10-2
CDR3aa: CASNGGGYGYTF

len: 14
v_gene: TRBV7-8
CDR3aa: CASSFAGGGYEQYF

len: 15
v_gene: TRBV10-1
CDR3aa: CASSTQTGGTDTQYF

len: 14
v_gene: TRBV5-1
CDR3aa: CASILAGGPGEQFF

len: 15
v_gene: TRBV5-4
CDR3aa: CASSLGTGGSYEQYF

len: 12
v_gene: TRBV2
CDR3aa: CASRLFGDEQFF

len: 13
v_gene: TRBV6-5
CDR3aa: CASRRTVNQPQHF

len: 15
v_gene: TRBV27
CDR3aa: CASSPDSLNTGELLF

len: 19
v_gene: TRBV27
CDR3aa: CASSLRDRGRLAGVWEQYF

len: 11
v_gene: TRBV6-1
CDR3aa: CASSLRNTIYF

len: 15
v_gene: TRBV7-2
CDR3aa: CASSPKGGANYGYTF

len: 14
v_gene: TRBV30
CDR3aa: CAWSGQGMNTEAFF

len: 12
v_gene: TRBV27
CDR3aa: CASSSAGYGYTF

len: 12
v_gene: TRBV10-3
CDR3aa: CAIQGLGTEAFF

len: 13
v_gene: TRBV27
CDR3aa: CASSYREADIQYF

len: 16
v_gene: TRBV6-5
CDR3aa: CASSYDRTLGTDTQYF

len: 14
v_gene: TRBV7-2
CDR3aa: CASSLAAGGSGYTF

len: 15
v_gene: TRBV9
CDR3aa: CASSVEGTGYNEQFF

len: 15
v_gene: TRBV5-1
CDR3aa: CASSRLSGSSDEQFF

len: 16
v_gene: TRBV27
CDR3aa: CASSTTGAFNNQPQHF

len: 15
v_gene: TRBV6-1
CDR3aa: CASSEVIDGNQPQHF

len: 9
v_gene: TRBV20-1
CDR3aa: CSATAQQYF

len: 14
v_gene: TRBV6-6
CDR3aa: CASSDFAGGGGYTF

len: 16
v_gene: TRBV5-1
CDR3aa: CASSLVAGAGVETQYF

len: 15
v_gene: TRBV18
CDR3aa: CASSPLAQPQETQYF